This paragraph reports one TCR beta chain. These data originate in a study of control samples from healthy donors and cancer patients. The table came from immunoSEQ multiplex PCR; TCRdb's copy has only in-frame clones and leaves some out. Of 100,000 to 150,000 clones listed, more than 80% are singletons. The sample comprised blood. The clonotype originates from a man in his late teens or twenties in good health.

The CDR3 here is CASSRPPYGYTF. CDR3 DNA: TGTGCCAGCAGTCGACCGCCCTATGGCTACACCTTC. The chain uses TRBV6-5 and TRBJ1-2, with unresolved D. Trimming left V 5 bases short and J 4 bases short, with 8 bases between. Germline CDR1 reads MNHEY; CDR2 reads SVGAGI. This CDR3 is 12 amino acids long.